Presented here are 17 T cell receptor beta chains from one specimen sequenced in a study of OX40 agonist ivuxolimab in advanced cancers. Some clones are missing from TCRdb's copy, which holds only in-frame ones; the method was immunoSEQ multiplex PCR. The data contain some 32,000 clones, approximately 88% of them singletons. The specimen comprised CD4+ or CD8+ T cells sorted from blood, sampled in a trial of the OX40 agonist ivuxolimab. Receptors originate from an adult with an advanced solid tumor such as melanoma, head and neck, liver or kidney cancer.

The chain couples TRBV2 to TRBJ1-1; D is ambiguous. Looked up from germline, CDR1 is SNHLY and CDR2 is FYNNEI. This CDR3 region has 12 residues. The V end lost 11 bases, the J end lost 0 bases, and 10 bases lay between the germline ends. Here the CDR3 DNA reads TGTGCCTCCGGAGTAGTGAACACTGAAGCTTTCTTT. Its protein product is CASGVVNTEAFF.

The genes are TRBV7-2 and TRBJ2-7; tentative D call: TRBD1 (6 bases). The CDR3 has 15 amino acids. Germline lookup yields CDR1 SGHTA and CDR2 FQGNSA. Trimming stripped 3 bases from V and 2 bases from J, with 14 bases between. The CDR3 sequence: CASSFLSRDTYEQYF. The DNA for the CDR3 is TGTGCCAGCAGCTTCCTGAGCCGGGACACCTACGAGCAGTACTTC. The full variable domain, with the rest looked up from reference TRBV7-2 and TRBJ2-7, is GAGVSQSPSNKVTEKGKDVELRCDPISGHTALYWYRQSLGQGLEFLIYFQGNSAPDKSGLPSDRFSAERTGGSVSTLTIQRTQQEDSAVYLCASSFLSRDTYEQYFGPGTRLTVT.

The rearrangement uses TRBV12-2 and TRBJ1-1; the listed D gene, TRBD1, was not tested against the DNA. TRBV12-2 has pseudogene status. The CDR3 spans 17 residues. The CDR3 region has the DNA TGTGCAAGTCGCTTAGCGATGGGACAGGGACGTCACACTGAAGCTTTCTTT. This codes for CASRLAMGQGRHTEAFF.

This clone was seen a single time. V gene TRBV28 combines with J gene TRBJ2-2; D may be TRBD1 (5 bases). Germline assignment: CDR1 MDHEN and CDR2 SYDVKM. The V end was cut by 5 bases, the J end by 5 bases, with 15 bases between. This CDR3 region has 15 residues. Here the CDR3 reads CASSAHPQETGELFF. For the CDR3, the DNA is TGTGCCAGCAGTGCCCACCCACAGGAAACCGGGGAGCTGTTTTTT.

V usage is TRBV12-1 and J usage is TRBJ1-2. TRBV12-1 corresponds to a pseudogene. CDR3 length equals 14 residues. CDR3 nucleotides: TGTGCCAGCAGCTTTGCGCTGGGGTTCTATGGCTACACCTTC. This encodes CASSFALGFYGYTF.

This clone has a handful of counts. The chain employs TRBV6-1 and TRBJ1-5; a possible D gene is TRBD1 (5 bases). Looked up from germline, CDR1 is MNHNS and CDR2 is SASEGT. V dropped 6 bases and J dropped 4 bases, with 16 bases sitting between them. The CDR3 extends over 15 amino acids. Here the CDR3 DNA reads TGTGCCAGCAGGACCTTATCGGGGGGTAATCAGCCCCAGCATTTT. Amino acid sequence: CASRTLSGGNQPQHF.

This clone showed up just a few times. The chain couples TRBV7-9 to TRBJ2-2; D is unresolved. Germline lookup yields CDR1 SEHNR and CDR2 FQNEAQ (reference sequence). Trimming left V 3 bases short and J 0 bases short, with 8 bases between. The CDR3 is 15 residues long. CDR3 bases: TGTGCCAGCAGCTTCGGCAACGCGAACACCGGGGAGCTGTTTTTT. Residues: CASSFGNANTGELFF.

The V and J genes are TRBV19 and TRBJ2-7, with 10 bases fitting TRBD2. From germline, CDR1 is LNHDA and CDR2 SQIVND (reference sequence). The CDR3 loop spans 14 amino acids. Trimming removed 5 bases from V and 4 bases from J; junction bases left unmatched: 5. The CDR3 sequence: CASSPGLAQYEQYF. CDR3 nucleotide sequence: TGTGCCAGTAGTCCGGGACTAGCGCAATACGAGCAGTACTTC.

V usage is TRBV6-5 and J usage is TRBJ1-1, with no clear D. There are 14 residues in the CDR3. Per the germline V gene, CDR1 is MNHEY and CDR2 is SVGAGI. V lost 5 bases and J lost 1, with 11 bases in between. The CDR3 nucleotides read TGTGCCAGCAGTGACTTCCAAGGGAACACTGAAGCTTTCTTT. It is translated as CASSDFQGNTEAFF.

The CDR3 sequence is CASSGAGWVSTDTQYF. The DNA for the CDR3 is TGTGCCAGCAGTGGGGCGGGGTGGGTAAGCACAGATACGCAGTATTTT. The chain combines TRBV6-1 with TRBJ2-3, with a tentative D call TRBD2 (6 bases). There are 16 residues in the CDR3. Germline assignment: CDR1 MNHNS and CDR2 SASEGT. Trimming removed 4 bases at V and 0 bases at J, with 14 bases between.

V gene TRBV7-6 combines with J gene TRBJ2-1; perhaps TRBD2 as D (6 bases). Trimming stripped 1 base from V and 6 bases from J, with 19 bases between. CDR1 SGHVS and CDR2 FNYEAQ come from the germline V gene. The length of the CDR3 is 17 residues. The CDR3 DNA reads TGTGCCAGCAGCTTAGGTGGTAGCGGAGTCCCTGGCAATGAGCAGTTCTTC. It is translated as CASSLGGSGVPGNEQFF.

V usage is TRBV11-2 and J usage is TRBJ1-3; 10 bases map to TRBD1. CDR1 and CDR2 (germline): SGHAT, FQNNGV. This CDR3 is built from 16 residues. The junction had 7 bases not matched to a gene; V was cut back by 5 bases and J by 3 bases. The CDR3 bases are TGTGCCAGCAGCCCTGGGACAGGGGTAATTGGAAACACCATATATTTT. Protein: CASSPGTGVIGNTIYF.

The chain has TRBV16 and TRBJ2-5; TRBD1 might be the D (5 bases). Trimming cost V 4 bases and J 1 base, with 7 bases left between them. Germline-derived CDR1 and CDR2 are KGHSY and FQNENV. The CDR3 is made up of 13 amino acids. DNA for the CDR3: TGTGCCAGCAGCCCGACAGCCCAAGAGACCCAGTACTTC. Encoded protein: CASSPTAQETQYF.

This chain joins TRBV12-5 and TRBJ2-1, with D possibly matching TRBD1 (6 bases). Germline CDR1 and CDR2: LGHNT and FRNRAP. This CDR3 has 14 residues. The V and J ends lost 4 bases and 0 bases respectively, with 7 bases between them. The CDR3 DNA sequence: TGTGCTAGTGGTTGGGGGCACTCCTACAATGAGCAGTTCTTC. It codes for CASGWGHSYNEQFF.

The gene calls are TRBV10-3 and TRBJ2-7; 10 bases match TRBD2. Germline lookup yields CDR1 ENHRY and CDR2 SYGVKD. V dropped 3 bases and J dropped 0; count of bases not matched to a gene: 8. This CDR3 has 17 amino acids. CDR3 sequence reads: CAISDVPGTSVSYEQYF. The CDR3 DNA follows: TGTGCCATCAGTGACGTTCCCGGGACTAGCGTCTCCTACGAGCAGTACTTC.

This clone came up once. This chain joins TRBV2 and TRBJ1-4; tentative D call: TRBD1 (5 bases). CDR3 size: 17 residues. Per the germline V gene, CDR1 is SNHLY and CDR2 is FYNNEI. Trimming removed 6 bases from V and 4 bases from J, with 21 bases in between. The CDR3 here is CASRPLDRDARNEKLFF. The CDR3 DNA follows: TGTGCCAGCAGGCCTTTAGACCGGGACGCCCGTAATGAAAAACTGTTTTTT.

A single count supports this clone. The chain recombines TRBV27 with TRBJ2-1, with TRBD2 matching 8 bases. The trim removed 8 bases at V and 5 bases at J, leaving 8 bases unmatched. CDR1 is MNHEY, CDR2 SMNVEV, per germline (reference sequence). The CDR3 contains 14 residues. The chain's CDR3 is CASADGRADNEQFF. CDR3 nucleotide sequence: TGTGCCAGCGCAGACGGGAGGGCAGACAATGAGCAGTTCTTC.